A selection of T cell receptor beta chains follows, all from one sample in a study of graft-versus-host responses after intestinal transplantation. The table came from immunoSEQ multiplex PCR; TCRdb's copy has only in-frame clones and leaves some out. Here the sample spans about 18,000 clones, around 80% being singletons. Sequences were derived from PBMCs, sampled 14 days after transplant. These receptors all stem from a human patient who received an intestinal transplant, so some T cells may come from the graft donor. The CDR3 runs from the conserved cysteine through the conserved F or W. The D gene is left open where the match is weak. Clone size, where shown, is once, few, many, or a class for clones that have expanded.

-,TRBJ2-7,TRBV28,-,CASRANRPPYEQYF,TGTGCCAGCCGGGCCAACAGGCCCCCCTACGAGCAGTACTTC
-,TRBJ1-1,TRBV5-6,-,CASSLGQGLNTEAFF,TGTGCCAGCAGCTTGGGGCAGGGCTTGAACACTGAAGCTTTCTTT
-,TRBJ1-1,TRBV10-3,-,CAISKTVNTEAFF,TGTGCCATCAGTAAGACAGTGAACACTGAAGCTTTCTTT
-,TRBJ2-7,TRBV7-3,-,CASSLIPGADEQYF,TGTGCCAGCAGCTTAATACCGGGGGCGGACGAGCAGTACTTC
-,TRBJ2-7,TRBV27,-,CASSLGGDPYEQYF,TGTGCCAGCAGTTTAGGTGGGGACCCTTACGAGCAGTACTTC
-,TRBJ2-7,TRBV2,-,CASGRLSYEQYF,TGTGCCAGCGGGCGGCTGTCCTACGAGCAGTACTTC
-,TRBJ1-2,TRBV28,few,CASSYGGDLRSGYTF,TGTGCCAGCAGTTACGGGGGGGACCTTCGCTCGGGCTACACCTTC
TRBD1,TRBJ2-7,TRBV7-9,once,CASSARDRDEQYF,TGTGCCAGCAGCGCCCGGGACAGGGACGAGCAGTACTTC
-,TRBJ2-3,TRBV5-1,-,CASNFGEGNRDTQYF,TGCGCCAGCAATTTCGGAGAGGGCAACAGAGATACGCAGTATTTT
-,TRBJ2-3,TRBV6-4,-,CASSDSPAGDTQYF,TGTGCCAGCAGTGACTCGCCGGCGGGAGATACGCAGTATTTT
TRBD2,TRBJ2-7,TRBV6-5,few,CASSLASGDYEQYF,TGTGCCAGCAGTTTGGCTAGCGGGGACTACGAGCAGTACTTC
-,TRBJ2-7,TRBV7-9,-,CASSSTPGASYEQYF,TGTGCCAGCAGTTCAACACCGGGGGCCTCCTACGAGCAGTACTTC
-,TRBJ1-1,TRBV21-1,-,CASSKGLANTEAFF,TGTGCCAGCAGCAAAGGTTTGGCCAACACTGAAGCTTTCTTT
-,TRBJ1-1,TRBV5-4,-,CASSQDRNTEAFF,TGTGCCAGCAGCCAGGACAGGAACACTGAAGCTTTCTTT
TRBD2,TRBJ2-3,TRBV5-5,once,CASSLLAGATDTQYF,TGTGCCAGCAGCTTACTAGCGGGAGCGACAGATACGCAGTATTTT